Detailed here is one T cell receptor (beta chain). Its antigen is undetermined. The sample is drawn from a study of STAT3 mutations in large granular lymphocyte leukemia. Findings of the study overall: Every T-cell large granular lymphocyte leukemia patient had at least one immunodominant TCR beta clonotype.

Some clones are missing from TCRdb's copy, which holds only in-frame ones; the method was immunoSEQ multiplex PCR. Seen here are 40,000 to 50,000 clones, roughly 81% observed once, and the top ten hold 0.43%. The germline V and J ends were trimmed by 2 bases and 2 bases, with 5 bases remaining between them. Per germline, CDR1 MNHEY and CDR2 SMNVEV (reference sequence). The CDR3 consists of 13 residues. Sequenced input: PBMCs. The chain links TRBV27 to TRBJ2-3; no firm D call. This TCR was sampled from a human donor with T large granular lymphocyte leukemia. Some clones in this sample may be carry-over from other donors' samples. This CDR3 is CASSLANTDTQYF. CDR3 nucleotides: TGTGCCAGCAGTTTAGCTAACACAGATACGCAGTATTTT.